The 6 T cell receptor beta chains listed next were all sequenced from one sample in a study of CD8 T cells in ankylosing spondylitis. Broader study findings: Ankylosing spondylitis blood appeared to carry a characteristic TCR beta motif of several highly homologous variants.

Via MiXCR, TCRdb re-called the 5' RACE reads, giving one row per CDR3 protein. The sample lists roughly 440,000 distinct CDR3 sequences, 17% occurring once. The antigens for these receptors are not known. The sequenced sample consisted of blood, either unsorted or a sorted T cell fraction (not recorded which). The receptors were gathered from a male donor with ankylosing spondylitis.

The J gene is TRBJ2-7, the V gene TRBV27; D is possibly TRBD1 (5 bases). This CDR3 spans 13 amino acids. V gave up 6 bases and J gave up 2 bases, with 11 bases separating them. The germline V gene encodes CDR1 MNHEY and CDR2 SMNVEV (reference sequence). In DNA, the CDR3 is TGTGCCAGCAGAGGCGACAGAGCCTACGAGCAGTACTTC. As protein: CASRGDRAYEQYF.

The table lists this clonotype with a few counts. CDR3 bases: TGTGCCAGCAGCGCACAAAAATTCGAGTCGGGCAACAATGAGCAGTTCTTC. Translating it yields CASSAQKFESGNNEQFF. The V gene is TRBV9, the J gene TRBJ2-1; no clear D gene. The CDR3 loop spans 17 amino acids. The ends were cut back, 3 bases at V and 5 bases at J, with 21 bases in the middle. Germline V gene sequence: CDR1 SGDLS, CDR2 YYNGEE.

The rearrangement joins TRBV12-3 or TRBV12-4 to TRBJ1-4; D call uncertain. Trimming stripped 2 bases from V and 8 bases from J, with 24 bases between. The CDR3 contains 18 residues. The CDR3 is CASSLKSPNTIRMEKLFF. CDR3 sequence (DNA): TGTGCCAGCAGTTTAAAGTCCCCGAACACAATCCGAATGGAAAAACTGTTTTTT.

The DNA for the CDR3 is TGTGCCAGCAGCTTGTTGAAGGGAGAGGGGGCTGGCAAAAACATTCAGTACTTC. Translation gives CASSLLKGEGAGKNIQYF. The chain links TRBV5-6 to TRBJ2-4, with 7 bases matching TRBD1. Germline lookup yields CDR1 SGHDT and CDR2 YYEEEE. The CDR3 is 18 amino acids. J was trimmed by 3 bases and V by 1 base; bases with no gene match: 13.

This chain uses TRBV7-9 with TRBJ2-1; 8 bases fit TRBD1. The germline V gene has CDR1 SEHNR and CDR2 FQNEAQ (reference sequence). CDR3 length equals 17 residues. Trimming took 5 bases from V and 7 from J; bases not matched to a gene: 16. The CDR3 DNA reads TGTGCCAGCAGCCCTAAGCCTCAGGGGGCGTGGCGGAATGAGCAGTTCTTC. It encodes CASSPKPQGAWRNEQFF.

This clonotype was observed a handful of times. This chain links TRBV25-1 with TRBJ2-1, with D unresolved. The CDR3 has 12 amino acids. Trimming removed 4 bases at V and 9 bases at J, with 10 bases between. CDR1 is MGHDK, CDR2 SYGVNS, per germline. Here the CDR3 DNA reads TGTGCCAGCAGTGCGAATGTCCCTGAGCAGTTCTTC. Its protein product is CASSANVPEQFF.